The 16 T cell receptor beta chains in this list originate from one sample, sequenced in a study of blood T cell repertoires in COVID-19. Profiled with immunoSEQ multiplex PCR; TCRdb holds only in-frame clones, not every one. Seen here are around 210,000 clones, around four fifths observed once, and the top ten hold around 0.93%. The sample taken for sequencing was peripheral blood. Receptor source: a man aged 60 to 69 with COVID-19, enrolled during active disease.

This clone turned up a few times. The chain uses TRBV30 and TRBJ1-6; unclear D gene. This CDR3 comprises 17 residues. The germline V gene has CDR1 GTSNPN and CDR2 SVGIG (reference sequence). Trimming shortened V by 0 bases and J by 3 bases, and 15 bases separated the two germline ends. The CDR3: CAWSVNAGSNYNSPLHF. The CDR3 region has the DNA TGTGCCTGGAGTGTAAACGCGGGTTCGAACTATAATTCACCCCTCCACTTT.

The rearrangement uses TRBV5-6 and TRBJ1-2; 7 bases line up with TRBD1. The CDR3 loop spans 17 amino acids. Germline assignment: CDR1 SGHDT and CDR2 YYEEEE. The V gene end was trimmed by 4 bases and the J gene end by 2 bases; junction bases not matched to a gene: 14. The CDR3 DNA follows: TGTGCCAGCAGCCTCTATCTGACAGGGAAGCCCAACTATGGCTACACCTTC. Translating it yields CASSLYLTGKPNYGYTF.

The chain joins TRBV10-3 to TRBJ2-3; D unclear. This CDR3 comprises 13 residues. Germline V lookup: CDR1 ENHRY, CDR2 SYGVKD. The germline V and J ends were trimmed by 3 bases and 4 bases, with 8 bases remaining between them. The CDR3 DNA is TGTGCCATCAGTGACTTGAGCGCAGATACGCAGTATTTT. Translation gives CAISDLSADTQYF.

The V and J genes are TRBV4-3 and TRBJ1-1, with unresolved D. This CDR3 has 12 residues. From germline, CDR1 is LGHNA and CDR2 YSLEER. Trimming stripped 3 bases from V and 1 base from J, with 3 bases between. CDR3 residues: CASSHQNTEAFF. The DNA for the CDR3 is TGCGCCAGCAGCCACCAGAACACTGAAGCTTTCTTT.

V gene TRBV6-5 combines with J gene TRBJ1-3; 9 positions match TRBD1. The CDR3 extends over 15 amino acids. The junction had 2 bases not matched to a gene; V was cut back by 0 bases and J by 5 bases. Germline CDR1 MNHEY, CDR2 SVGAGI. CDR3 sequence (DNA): TGTGCCAGCAGTTACTCGACAGGGGGTAGAAACACCATATATTTT. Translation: CASSYSTGGRNTIYF.

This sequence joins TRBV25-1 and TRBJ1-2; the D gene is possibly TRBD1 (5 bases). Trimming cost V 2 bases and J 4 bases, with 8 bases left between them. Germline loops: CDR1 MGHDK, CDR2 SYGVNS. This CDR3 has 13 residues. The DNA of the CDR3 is TGTGCCAGCAGTGAAGCGGGGGGCTATGGCTACACCTTC. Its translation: CASSEAGGYGYTF.

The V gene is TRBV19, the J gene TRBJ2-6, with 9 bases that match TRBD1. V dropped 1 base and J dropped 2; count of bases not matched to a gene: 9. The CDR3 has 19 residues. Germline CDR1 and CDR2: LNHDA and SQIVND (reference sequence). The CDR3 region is CASSIGYGTGSPGANVLTF. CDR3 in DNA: TGTGCCAGTAGTATAGGATACGGGACAGGGTCCCCTGGGGCCAACGTCCTGACTTTC. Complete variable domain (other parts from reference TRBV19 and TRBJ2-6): DGGITQSPKYLFRKEGQNVTLSCEQNLNHDAMYWYRQDPGQGLRLIYYSQIVNDFQKGDIAEGYSVSREKKESFPLTVTSAQKNPTAFYLCASSIGYGTGSPGANVLTFGAGSRLTVL.

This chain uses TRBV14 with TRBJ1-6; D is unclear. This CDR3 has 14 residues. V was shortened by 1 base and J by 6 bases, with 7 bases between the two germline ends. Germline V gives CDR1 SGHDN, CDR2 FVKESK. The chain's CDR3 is CASSQVASNSPLHF. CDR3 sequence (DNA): TGTGCCAGCAGCCAAGTGGCCAGTAATTCACCCCTCCACTTT.

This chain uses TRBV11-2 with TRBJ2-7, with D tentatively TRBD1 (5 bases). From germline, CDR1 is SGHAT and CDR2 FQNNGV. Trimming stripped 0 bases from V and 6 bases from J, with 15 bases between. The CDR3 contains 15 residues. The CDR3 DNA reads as TGTGCCAGCAGCTTAGAAGCAGGCGCTAGGGGCGAGCAGTACTTC. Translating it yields CASSLEAGARGEQYF.

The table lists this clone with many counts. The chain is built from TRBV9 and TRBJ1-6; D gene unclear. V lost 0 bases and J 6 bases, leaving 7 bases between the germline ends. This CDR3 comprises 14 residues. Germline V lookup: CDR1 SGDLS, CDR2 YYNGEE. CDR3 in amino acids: CASSVGTVNSPLHF. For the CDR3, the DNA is TGTGCCAGCAGCGTAGGCACGGTTAATTCACCCCTCCACTTT.

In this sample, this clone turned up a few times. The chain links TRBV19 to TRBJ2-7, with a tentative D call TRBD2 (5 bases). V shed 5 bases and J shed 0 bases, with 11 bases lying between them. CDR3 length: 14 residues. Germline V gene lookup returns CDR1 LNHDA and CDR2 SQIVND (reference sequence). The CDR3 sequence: CASSRESVSYEQYF. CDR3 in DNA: TGTGCCAGTAGTCGGGAAAGCGTCTCCTACGAGCAGTACTTC.

DNA of the CDR3: TGTGCCAGCAGTTCCGCCCTAGCGGGATTTTCTGGAAACATTCAGTACTTC. This translates into CASSSALAGFSGNIQYF. The chain uses TRBV28 and TRBJ2-4; 9 bases align to TRBD2. This CDR3 contains 17 residues. The V gene's germline CDR1 is MDHEN and CDR2 SYDVKM. V lost 4 bases and J lost 6; bases outside the gene matches: 13.

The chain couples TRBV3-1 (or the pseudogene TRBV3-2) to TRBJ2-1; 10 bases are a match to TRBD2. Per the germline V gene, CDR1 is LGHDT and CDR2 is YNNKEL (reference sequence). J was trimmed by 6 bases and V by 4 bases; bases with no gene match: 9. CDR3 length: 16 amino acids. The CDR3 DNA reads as TGTGCCAGCAGCCGAACCGGGACTAGCGCCGTCAATGAGCAGTTCTTC. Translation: CASSRTGTSAVNEQFF.

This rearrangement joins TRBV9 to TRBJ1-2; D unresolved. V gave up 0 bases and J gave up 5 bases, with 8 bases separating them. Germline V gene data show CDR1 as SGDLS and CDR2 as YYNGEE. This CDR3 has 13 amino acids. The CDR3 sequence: CASSVDTEYGYTF. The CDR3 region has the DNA TGTGCCAGCAGCGTAGATACAGAGTATGGCTACACCTTC.

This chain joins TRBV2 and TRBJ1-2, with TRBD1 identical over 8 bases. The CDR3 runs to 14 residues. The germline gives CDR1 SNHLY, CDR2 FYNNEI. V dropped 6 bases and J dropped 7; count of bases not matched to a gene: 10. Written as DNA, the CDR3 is TGTGCCAGCAGCGCTGACAGGGGTAGGGGTGGCTACACCTTC. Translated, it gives CASSADRGRGGYTF.

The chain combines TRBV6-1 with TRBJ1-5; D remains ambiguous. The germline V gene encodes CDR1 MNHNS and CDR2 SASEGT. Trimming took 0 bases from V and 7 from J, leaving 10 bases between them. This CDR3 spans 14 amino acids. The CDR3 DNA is TGTGCCAGCAGTGAAGCCCAGCGCGGACAGCCCCAGCATTTT. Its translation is CASSEAQRGQPQHF.